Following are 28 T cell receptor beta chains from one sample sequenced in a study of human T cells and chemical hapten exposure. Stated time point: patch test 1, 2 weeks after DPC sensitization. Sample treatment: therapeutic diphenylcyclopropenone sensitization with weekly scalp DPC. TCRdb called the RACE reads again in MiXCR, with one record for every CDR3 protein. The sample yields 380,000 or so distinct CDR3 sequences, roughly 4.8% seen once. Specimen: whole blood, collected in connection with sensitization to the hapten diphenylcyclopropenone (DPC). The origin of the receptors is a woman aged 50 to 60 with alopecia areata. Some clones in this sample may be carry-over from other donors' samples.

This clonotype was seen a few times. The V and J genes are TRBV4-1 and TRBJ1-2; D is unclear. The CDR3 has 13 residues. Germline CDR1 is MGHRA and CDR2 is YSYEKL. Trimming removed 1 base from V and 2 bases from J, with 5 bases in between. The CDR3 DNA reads TGCGCCAGCAGCCAAGTGGGGAACTATGGCTACACCTTC. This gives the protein CASSQVGNYGYTF.

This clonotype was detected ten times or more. CDR3 amino acids: CSALDDADGYTF. In nucleotides, the CDR3 is TGCAGCGCCTTGGACGATGCAGATGGCTACACCTTC. The chain couples TRBV29-1 to TRBJ1-2; no clear D. Trimming pared 7 bases from V and 6 bases from J, leaving 15 bases between. Germline V lookup: CDR1 SQVTM, CDR2 ANQGSEA. The CDR3 is made up of 12 amino acids.

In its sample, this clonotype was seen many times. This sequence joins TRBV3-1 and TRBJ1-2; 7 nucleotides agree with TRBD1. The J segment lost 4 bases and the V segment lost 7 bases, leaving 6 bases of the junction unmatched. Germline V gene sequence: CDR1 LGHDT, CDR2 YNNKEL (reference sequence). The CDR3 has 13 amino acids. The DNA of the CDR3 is TGTGCCAGCAATGATCGACAGGGCTATGGCTACACCTTC. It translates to CASNDRQGYGYTF.

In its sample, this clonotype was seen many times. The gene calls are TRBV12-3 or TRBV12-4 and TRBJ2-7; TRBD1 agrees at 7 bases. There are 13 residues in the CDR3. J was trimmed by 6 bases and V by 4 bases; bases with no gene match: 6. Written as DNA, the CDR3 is TGTGCCAGCAGTTCCAGACAGGGCACCGAGCAGTACTTC. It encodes CASSSRQGTEQYF.

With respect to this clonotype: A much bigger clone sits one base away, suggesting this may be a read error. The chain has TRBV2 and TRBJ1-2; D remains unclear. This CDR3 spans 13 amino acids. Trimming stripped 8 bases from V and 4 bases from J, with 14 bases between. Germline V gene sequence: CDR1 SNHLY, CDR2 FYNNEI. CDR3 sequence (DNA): TGTGCCAGCTGTGGGCAGGCAGCCTATGGCTACACCTTC. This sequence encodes CASCGQAAYGYTF.

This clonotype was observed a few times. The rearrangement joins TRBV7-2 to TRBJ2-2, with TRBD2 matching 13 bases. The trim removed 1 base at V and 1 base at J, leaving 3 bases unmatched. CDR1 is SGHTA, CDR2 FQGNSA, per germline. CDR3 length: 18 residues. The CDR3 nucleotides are TGTGCCAGCAGCTTAGAATGGACTAGCGGGGGGAACACCGGGGAGCTGTTTTTT. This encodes CASSLEWTSGGNTGELFF.

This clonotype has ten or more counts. In DNA form, the CDR3 reads TGTGCCAGCTCTCGGGACAGAGGAAACACTGAAGCTTTCTTT. Encoded protein: CASSRDRGNTEAFF. The chain employs TRBV18 and TRBJ1-1, with 7 nucleotides matching TRBD1. Trimming cost V 6 bases and J 2 bases; bases outside gene matches: 6. This CDR3 is 14 amino acids long. The germline V gene encodes CDR1 KGHSH and CDR2 LQKENI.

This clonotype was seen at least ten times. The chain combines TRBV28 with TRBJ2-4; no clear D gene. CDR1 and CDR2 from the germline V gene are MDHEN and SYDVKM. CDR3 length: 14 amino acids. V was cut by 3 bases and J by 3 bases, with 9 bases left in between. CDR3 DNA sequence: TGTGCCAGCAGTTTGAGCTCTGACAAAAACATTCAGTACTTC. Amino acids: CASSLSSDKNIQYF. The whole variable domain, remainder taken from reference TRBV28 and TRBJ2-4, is DVKVTQSSRYLVKRTGEKVFLECVQDMDHENMFWYRQDPGLGLRLIYFSYDVKMKEKGDIPEGYSVSREKKERFSLILESASTNQTSMYLCASSLSSDKNIQYFGAGTRLSVL.

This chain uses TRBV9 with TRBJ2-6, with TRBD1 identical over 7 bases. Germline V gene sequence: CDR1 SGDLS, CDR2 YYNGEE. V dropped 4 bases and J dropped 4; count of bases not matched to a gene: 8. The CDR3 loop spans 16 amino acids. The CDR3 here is CASSFATGAGANVLTF. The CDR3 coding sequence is TGTGCCAGCAGCTTCGCAACAGGGGCCGGGGCCAACGTCCTGACTTTC.

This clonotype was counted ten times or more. The CDR3 nucleotides read TGCAGTGCTAGGGAATACTATGGCTACACCTTC. This codes for CSAREYYGYTF. The chain couples TRBV20-1 to TRBJ1-2, with D unclear. The germline V and J ends were trimmed by 3 bases and 3 bases, with 5 bases remaining between them. Germline assignment: CDR1 DFQATT and CDR2 SNEGSKA (reference sequence). The CDR3 contains 11 residues.

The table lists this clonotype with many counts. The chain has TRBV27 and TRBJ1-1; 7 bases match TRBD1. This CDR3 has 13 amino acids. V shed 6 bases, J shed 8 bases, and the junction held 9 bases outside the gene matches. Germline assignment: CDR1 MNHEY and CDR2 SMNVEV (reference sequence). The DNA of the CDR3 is TGTGCCAGCAGCCGAGGGGGCATAGGAGAAGCTTTCTTT. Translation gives CASSRGGIGEAFF.

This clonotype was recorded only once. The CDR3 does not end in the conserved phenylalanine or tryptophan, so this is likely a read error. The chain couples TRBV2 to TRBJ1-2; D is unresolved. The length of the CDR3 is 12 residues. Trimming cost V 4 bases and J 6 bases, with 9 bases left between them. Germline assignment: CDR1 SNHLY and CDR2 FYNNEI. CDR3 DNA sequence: TGTGCCAGCAGTGGGAGGAGGGATGGCTACACCTTA. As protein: CASSGRRDGYTL.

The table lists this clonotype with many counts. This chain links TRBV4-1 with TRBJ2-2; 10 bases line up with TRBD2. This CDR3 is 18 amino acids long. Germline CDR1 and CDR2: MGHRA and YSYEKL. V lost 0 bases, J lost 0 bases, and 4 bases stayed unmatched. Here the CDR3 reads CASSQELLAGTNTGELFF. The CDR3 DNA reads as TGCGCCAGCAGCCAAGAGCTACTAGCGGGGACGAACACCGGGGAGCTGTTTTTT.

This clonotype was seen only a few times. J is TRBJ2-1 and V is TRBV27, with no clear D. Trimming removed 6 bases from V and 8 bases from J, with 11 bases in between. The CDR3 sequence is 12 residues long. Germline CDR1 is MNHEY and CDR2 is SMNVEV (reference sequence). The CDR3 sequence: CASSLDGYEQFF. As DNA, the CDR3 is TGTGCCAGCAGCCTGGACGGATATGAGCAGTTCTTC.

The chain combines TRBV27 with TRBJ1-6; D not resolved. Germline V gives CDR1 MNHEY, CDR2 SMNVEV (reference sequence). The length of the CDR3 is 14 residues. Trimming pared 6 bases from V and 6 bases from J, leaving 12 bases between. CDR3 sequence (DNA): TGTGCCAGCAGCTCGGACCGGATTAATTCACCCCTCCACTTT. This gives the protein CASSSDRINSPLHF.

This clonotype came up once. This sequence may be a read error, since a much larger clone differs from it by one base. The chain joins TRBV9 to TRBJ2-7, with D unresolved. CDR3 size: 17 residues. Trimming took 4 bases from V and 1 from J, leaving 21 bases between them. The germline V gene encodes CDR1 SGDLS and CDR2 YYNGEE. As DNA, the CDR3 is TGTGCCAGCAGCATAGAACGTCAGCGTGCTCGGTCCTACGAGCAGTACTTC. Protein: CASSIERQRARSYEQYF.

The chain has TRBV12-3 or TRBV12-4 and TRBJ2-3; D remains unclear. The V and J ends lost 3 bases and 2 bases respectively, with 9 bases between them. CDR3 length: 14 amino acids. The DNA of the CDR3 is TGTGCCAGCAGTTTTGACGGAGTCACAGATACGCAGTATTTT. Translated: CASSFDGVTDTQYF.

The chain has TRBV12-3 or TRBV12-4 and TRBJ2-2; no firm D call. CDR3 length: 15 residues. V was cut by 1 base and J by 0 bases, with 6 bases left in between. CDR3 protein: CASSLGPSNTGELFF. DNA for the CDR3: TGTGCCAGCAGTTTAGGCCCGTCGAACACCGGGGAGCTGTTTTTT.

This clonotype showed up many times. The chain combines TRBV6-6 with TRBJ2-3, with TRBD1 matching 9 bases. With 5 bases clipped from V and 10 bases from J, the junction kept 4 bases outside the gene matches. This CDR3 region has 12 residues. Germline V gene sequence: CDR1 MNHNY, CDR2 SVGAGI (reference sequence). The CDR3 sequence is CASSRTGESQYF. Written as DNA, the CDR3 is TGTGCCAGCAGTAGGACAGGGGAATCGCAGTATTTT.

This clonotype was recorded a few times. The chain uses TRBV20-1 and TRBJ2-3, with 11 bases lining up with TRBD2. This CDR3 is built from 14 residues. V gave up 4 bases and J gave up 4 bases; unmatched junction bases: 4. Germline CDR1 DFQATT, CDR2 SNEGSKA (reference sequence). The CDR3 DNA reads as TGCAGTGCTATAACTAGCGGGGGAGCAGATACGCAGTATTTT. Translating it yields CSAITSGGADTQYF.

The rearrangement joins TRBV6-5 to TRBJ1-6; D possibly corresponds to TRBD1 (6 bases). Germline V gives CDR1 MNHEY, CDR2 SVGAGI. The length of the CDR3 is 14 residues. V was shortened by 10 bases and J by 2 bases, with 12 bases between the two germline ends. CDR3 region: CATRGGPYNSPLHF. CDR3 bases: TGTGCCACCCGAGGGGGACCCTATAATTCACCCCTCCACTTT.

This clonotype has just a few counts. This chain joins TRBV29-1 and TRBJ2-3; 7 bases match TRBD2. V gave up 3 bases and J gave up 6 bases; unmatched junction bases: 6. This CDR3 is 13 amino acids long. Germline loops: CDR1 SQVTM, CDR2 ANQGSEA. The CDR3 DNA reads TGCAGCGTTGATTATGGGCGGGGGGATACGCAGTATTTT. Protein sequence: CSVDYGRGDTQYF.

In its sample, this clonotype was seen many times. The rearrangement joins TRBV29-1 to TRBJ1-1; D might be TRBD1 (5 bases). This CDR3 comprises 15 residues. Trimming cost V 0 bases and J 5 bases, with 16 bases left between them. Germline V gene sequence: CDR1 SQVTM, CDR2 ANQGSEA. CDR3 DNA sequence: TGCAGCGTTGAAGACTCCTTCCGGGGGAGGACTGAAGCTTTCTTT. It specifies CSVEDSFRGRTEAFF.

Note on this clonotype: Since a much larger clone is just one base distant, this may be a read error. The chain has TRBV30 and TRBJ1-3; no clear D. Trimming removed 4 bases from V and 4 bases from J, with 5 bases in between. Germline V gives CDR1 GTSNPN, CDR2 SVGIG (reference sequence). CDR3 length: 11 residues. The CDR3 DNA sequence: TGTGCCTGGAAGTCCGGAAACACCATATATTTT. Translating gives CAWKSGNTIYF.

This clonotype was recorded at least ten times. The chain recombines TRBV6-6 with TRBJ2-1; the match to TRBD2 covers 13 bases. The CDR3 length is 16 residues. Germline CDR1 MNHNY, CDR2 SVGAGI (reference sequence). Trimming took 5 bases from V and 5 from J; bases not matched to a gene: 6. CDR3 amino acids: CASSPTGTSGNNEQFF. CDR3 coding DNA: TGTGCCAGCAGTCCCACCGGGACTAGCGGGAACAATGAGCAGTTCTTC.

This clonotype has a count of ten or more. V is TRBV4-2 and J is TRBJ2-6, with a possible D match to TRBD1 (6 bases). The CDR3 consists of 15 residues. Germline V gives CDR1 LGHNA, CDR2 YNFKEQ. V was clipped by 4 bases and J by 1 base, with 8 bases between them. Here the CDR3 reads CASSLDRSGANVLTF. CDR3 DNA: TGTGCCAGCAGCCTGGACAGATCTGGGGCCAACGTCCTGACTTTC.

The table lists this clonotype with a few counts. For the CDR3, the DNA is TGCAGTGCCTGGGGGCTAGCGGGGACTTCCAACTACGAGCAGTACTTC. Its protein product is CSAWGLAGTSNYEQYF. The chain links TRBV20-1 to TRBJ2-7, with 9 nucleotides matching TRBD2. V lost 6 bases and J lost 3; bases outside the gene matches: 15. CDR3 length: 16 residues. Germline lookup yields CDR1 DFQATT and CDR2 SNEGSKA (reference sequence).

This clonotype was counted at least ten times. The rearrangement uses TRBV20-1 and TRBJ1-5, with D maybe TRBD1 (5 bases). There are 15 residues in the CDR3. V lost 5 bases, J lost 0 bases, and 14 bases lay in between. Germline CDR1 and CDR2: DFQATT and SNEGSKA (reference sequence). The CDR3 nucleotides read TGCAGTGCTTCTCCGGGACCCAGTAGCAATCAGCCCCAGCATTTT. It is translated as CSASPGPSSNQPQHF.